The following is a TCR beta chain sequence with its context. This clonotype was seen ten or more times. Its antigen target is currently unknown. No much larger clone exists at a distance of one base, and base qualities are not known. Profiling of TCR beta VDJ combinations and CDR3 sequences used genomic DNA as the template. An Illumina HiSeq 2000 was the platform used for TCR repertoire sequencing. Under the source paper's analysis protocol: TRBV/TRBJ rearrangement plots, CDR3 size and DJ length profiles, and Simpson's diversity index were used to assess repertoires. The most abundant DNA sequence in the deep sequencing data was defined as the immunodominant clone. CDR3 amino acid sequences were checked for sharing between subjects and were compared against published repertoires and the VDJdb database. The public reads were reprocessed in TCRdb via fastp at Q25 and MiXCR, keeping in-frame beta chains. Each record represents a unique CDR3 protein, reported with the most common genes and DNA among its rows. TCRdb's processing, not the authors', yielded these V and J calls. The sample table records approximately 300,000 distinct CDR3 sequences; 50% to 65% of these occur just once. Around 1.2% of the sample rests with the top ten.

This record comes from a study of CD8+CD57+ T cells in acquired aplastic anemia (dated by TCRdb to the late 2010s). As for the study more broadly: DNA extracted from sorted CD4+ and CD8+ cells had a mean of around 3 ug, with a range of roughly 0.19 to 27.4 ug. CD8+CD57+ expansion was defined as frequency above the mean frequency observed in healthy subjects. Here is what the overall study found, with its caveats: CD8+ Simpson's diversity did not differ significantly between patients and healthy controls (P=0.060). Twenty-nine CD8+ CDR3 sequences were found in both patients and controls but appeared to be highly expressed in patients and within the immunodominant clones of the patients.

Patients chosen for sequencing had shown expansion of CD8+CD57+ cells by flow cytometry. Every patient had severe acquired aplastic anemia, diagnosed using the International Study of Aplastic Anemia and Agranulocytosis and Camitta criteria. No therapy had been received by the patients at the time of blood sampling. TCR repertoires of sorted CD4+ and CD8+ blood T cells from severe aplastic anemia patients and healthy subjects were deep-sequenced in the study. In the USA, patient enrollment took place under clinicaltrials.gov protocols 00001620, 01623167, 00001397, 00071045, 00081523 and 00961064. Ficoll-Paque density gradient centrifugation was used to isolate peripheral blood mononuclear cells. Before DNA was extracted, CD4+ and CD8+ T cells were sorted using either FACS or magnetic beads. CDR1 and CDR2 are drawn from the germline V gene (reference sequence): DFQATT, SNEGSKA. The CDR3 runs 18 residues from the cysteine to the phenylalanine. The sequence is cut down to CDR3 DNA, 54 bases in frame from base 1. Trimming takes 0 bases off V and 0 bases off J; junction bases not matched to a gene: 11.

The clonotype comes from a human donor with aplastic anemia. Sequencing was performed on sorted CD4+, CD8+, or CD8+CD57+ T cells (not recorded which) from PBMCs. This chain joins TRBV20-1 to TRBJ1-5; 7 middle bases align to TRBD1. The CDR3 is CSARDLRQGDYSNQPQHF. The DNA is TGCAGTGCTAGAGACCTCCGACAGGGAGATTATAGCAATCAGCCCCAGCATTTT.